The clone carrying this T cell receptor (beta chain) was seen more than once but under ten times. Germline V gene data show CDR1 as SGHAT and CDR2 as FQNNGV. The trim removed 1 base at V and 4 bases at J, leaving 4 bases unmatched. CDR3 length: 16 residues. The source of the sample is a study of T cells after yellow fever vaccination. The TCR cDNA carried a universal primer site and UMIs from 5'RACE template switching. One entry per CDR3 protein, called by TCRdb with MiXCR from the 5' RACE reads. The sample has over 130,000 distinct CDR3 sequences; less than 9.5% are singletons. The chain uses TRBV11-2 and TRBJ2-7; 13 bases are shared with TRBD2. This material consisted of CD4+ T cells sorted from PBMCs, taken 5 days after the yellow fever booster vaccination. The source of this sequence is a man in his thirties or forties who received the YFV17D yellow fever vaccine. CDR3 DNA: TGTGCCAGCAGCTTAGTACTAGCGGGAGGGATGTACGAGCAGTACTTC. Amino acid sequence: CASSLVLAGGMYEQYF.